This T cell receptor beta chain appears in the sequencing data of a study of post-analysis software for immune sequencing data. Study summary: Clinical courses comprised relapsing-remitting, secondary progressive and progressive-relapsing multiple sclerosis. Study-wide results and caveats: Four to six TRBV segments appeared more often in patients than in controls, and TRBV5-6, TRBV5-1 and TRBV20-1 were among these.

The authors incorporated unique molecular identifiers into the TCR beta cDNA libraries. TCRdb analysed the PCR reads with MiXCR anew, one entry per CDR3 protein. The table has some 700,000 distinct CDR3 sequences, 55% to 60% seen once. As for this clonotype: The antigen remains unidentified.

CDR1 and CDR2 from the germline V gene are SGHAT and FQNNGV. This CDR3 has 16 residues. The V gene is TRBV11-2, the J gene TRBJ2-7, with D possibly being TRBD2 (5 bases). The end of the DNA fits TRBJ2-5 better, so the J call may be wrong. Sample: blood. The sequence came from a girl aged 2-10 years with multiple sclerosis. The CDR3 DNA is TGTGCCAGCAGCTTAGGGGCGAGAGGGCCCCCAGAGACCCAGTACTTC. This gives the protein CASSLGARGPPETQYF.